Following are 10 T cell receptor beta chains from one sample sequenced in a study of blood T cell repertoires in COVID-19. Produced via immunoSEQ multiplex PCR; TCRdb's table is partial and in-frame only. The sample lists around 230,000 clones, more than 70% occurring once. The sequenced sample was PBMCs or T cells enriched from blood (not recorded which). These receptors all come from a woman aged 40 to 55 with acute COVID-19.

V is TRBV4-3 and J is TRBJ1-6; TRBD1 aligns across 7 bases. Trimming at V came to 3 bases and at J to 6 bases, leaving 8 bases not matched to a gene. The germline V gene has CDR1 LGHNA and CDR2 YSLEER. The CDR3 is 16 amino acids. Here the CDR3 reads CASSHHRGRLNSPLHF. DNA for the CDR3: TGCGCCAGCAGCCACCATAGGGGGCGCCTTAATTCACCCCTCCACTTT.

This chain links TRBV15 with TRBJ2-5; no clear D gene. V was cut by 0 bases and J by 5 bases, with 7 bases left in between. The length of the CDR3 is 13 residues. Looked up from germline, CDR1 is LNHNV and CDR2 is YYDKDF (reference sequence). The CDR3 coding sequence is TGTGCCACCAGCAGAGATGTCACTGAGACCCAGTACTTC. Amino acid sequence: CATSRDVTETQYF.

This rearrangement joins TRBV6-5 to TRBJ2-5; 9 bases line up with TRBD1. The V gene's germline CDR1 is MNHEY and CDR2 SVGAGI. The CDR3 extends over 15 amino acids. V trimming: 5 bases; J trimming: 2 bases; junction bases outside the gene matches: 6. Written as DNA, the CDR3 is TGTGCCAGCAGTCCCGGGACAGGGACGCAAGAGACCCAGTACTTC. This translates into CASSPGTGTQETQYF.

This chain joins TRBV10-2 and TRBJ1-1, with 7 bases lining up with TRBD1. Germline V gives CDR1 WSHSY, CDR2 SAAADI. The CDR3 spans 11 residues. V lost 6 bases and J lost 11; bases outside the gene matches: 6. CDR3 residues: CASRRTGEAFF. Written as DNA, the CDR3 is TGCGCCAGCAGGAGAACAGGGGAGGCTTTCTTT.

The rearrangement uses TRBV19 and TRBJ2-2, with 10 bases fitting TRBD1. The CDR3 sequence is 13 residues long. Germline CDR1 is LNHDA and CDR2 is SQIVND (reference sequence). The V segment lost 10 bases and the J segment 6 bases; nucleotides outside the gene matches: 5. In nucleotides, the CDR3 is TGTGCCACTAGGACAGGGGGTTCCGGGGAGCTGTTTTTT. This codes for CATRTGGSGELFF. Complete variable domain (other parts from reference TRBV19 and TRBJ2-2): DGGITQSPKYLFRKEGQNVTLSCEQNLNHDAMYWYRQDPGQGLRLIYYSQIVNDFQKGDIAEGYSVSREKKESFPLTVTSAQKNPTAFYLCATRTGGSGELFFGEGSRLTVL.

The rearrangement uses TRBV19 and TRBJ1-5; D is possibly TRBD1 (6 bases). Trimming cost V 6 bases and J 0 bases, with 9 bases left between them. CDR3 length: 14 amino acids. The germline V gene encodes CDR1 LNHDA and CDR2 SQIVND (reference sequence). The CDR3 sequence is CASRGAVSNQPQHF. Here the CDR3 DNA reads TGTGCCAGTAGGGGGGCGGTTAGCAATCAGCCCCAGCATTTT. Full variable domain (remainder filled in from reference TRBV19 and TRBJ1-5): DGGITQSPKYLFRKEGQNVTLSCEQNLNHDAMYWYRQDPGQGLRLIYYSQIVNDFQKGDIAEGYSVSREKKESFPLTVTSAQKNPTAFYLCASRGAVSNQPQHFGDGTRLSIL.

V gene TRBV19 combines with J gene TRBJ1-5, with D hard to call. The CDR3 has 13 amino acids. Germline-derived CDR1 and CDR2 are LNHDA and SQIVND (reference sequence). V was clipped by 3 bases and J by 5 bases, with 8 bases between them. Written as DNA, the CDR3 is TGTGCCAGTAGTATTATAGGAGATCAGCCCCAGCATTTT. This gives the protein CASSIIGDQPQHF. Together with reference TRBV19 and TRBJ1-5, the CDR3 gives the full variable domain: DGGITQSPKYLFRKEGQNVTLSCEQNLNHDAMYWYRQDPGQGLRLIYYSQIVNDFQKGDIAEGYSVSREKKESFPLTVTSAQKNPTAFYLCASSIIGDQPQHFGDGTRLSIL.

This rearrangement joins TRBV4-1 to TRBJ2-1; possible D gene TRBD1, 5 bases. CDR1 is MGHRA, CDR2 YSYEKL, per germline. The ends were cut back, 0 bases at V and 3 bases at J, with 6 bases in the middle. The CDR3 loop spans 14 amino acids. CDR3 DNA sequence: TGCGCCAGCAGCCAAGACAGGGTCTACAATGAGCAGTTCTTC. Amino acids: CASSQDRVYNEQFF.

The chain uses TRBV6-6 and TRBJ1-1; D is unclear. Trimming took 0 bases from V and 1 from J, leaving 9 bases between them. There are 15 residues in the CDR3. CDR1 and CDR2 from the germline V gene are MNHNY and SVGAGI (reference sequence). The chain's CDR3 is CASSYSPGKNTEAFF. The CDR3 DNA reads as TGTGCCAGCAGTTACTCGCCAGGAAAGAACACTGAAGCTTTCTTT.

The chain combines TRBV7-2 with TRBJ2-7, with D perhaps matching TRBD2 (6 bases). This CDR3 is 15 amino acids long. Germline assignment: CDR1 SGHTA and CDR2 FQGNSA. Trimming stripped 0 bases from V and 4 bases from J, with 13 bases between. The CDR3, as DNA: TGTGCCAGCAGCTTAGCACCGGACTACCGATACGAGCAGTACTTC. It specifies CASSLAPDYRYEQYF.